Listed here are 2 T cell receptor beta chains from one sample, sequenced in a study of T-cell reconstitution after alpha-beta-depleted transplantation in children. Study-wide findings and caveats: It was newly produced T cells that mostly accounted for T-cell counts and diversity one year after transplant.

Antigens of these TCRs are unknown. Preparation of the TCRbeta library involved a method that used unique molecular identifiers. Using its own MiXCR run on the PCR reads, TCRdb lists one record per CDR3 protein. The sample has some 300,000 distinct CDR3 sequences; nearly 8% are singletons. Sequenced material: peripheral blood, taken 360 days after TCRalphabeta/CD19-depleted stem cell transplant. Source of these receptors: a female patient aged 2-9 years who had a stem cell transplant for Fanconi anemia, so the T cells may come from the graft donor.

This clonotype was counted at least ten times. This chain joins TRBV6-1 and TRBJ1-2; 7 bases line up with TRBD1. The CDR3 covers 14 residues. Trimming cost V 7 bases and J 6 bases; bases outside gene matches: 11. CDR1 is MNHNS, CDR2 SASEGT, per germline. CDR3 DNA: TGTGCCAGCAAAAAAACCGGGACAGAGGATGGCTACACCTTC. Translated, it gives CASKKTGTEDGYTF.

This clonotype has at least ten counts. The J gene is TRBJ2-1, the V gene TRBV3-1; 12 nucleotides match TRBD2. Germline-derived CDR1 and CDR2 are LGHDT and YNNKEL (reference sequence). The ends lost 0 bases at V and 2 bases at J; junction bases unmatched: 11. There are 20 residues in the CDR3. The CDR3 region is CASSQDGRLTSGGTYNEQFF. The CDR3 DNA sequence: TGTGCCAGCAGCCAAGATGGACGTCTTACTAGCGGGGGGACCTACAATGAGCAGTTCTTC.